These T cell receptor beta chains were read from a single sample in a study of T cell responses to AZD1222 COVID-19 vaccine. The table came from immunoSEQ multiplex PCR; TCRdb's copy has only in-frame clones and leaves some out. The sample lists under 200,000 clones; 94% were seen once. Sequencing was performed on peripheral blood, taken on day 0 of AZD1222 vaccination. These receptors came from an adult in good health. Both conserved end residues are part of each CDR3. A D gene is named only where the DNA matches it firmly. Not all rows give a size; the values are once, few, many and, for expanded clones, a class.

V gene	D gene	CDR3 length	J gene	clone size	CDR3 DNA	CDR3 protein
TRBV9	-	14	TRBJ1-1	-	TGTGCCAGCAGCCCCCGCCTTATCCACACTGAAGCTTTCTTT	CASSPRLIHTEAFF
TRBV4-1	-	13	TRBJ2-1	-	TGCGCCAGCAGCCGGACTGCCTACAATGAGCAGTTCTTC	CASSRTAYNEQFF
TRBV3-1/TRBV3-2	TRBD1	17	TRBJ1-6	-	TGTGCCAGCAGCCAAGACGAAACCGGGACAGAGATTTCACCCCTCCACTTT	CASSQDETGTEISPLHF
TRBV4-2	-	12	TRBJ2-7	-	TGTGCCAGCAGCCAAGGGCCATACGAGCAGTACTTC	CASSQGPYEQYF
TRBV18	-	11	TRBJ2-3	-	TGTGCCAGCTCACCAGGGGGCCCTTGGTATTTT	CASSPGGPWYF
TRBV7-7	TRBD2	16	TRBJ2-3	few	TGTGCCAGCAGCTTAAATAGGGCGGGGGGCACAGATACGCAGTATTTT	CASSLNRAGGTDTQYF
TRBV7-9	TRBD1	13	TRBJ1-2	-	TGTGCCAGCAGCTTAAAAGGGGGCAATGGCTACACCTTC	CASSLKGGNGYTF
TRBV12-3/TRBV12-4	-	12	TRBJ2-3	-	TGTGCCAGCAGTTTAAGCGGAAGAGGGACGTATTTT	CASSLSGRGTYF
TRBV19	TRBD1	14	TRBJ1-1	-	TGTGCCAGTAGTCCGACAGGGCGGGGCACTGAAGCTTTCTTT	CASSPTGRGTEAFF
TRBV9	-	13	TRBJ1-2	-	TGTGCCAGCAGCGTAGAGCAGGCTCGGGGCTACACCTTC	CASSVEQARGYTF
TRBV6-5	-	13	TRBJ2-7	-	TGTGCCAGCAGTTACACCCTATCCTACGAGCAGTACTTC	CASSYTLSYEQYF
TRBV27	-	15	TRBJ1-5	-	TGTGCCAGCAGTTTACGCACAGGGAGCAATCAGCCCCAGCATTTT	CASSLRTGSNQPQHF
TRBV12-5	TRBD2	20	TRBJ2-7	-	TGTGCTAGTGGTCTAACATATTTGGGGGGACTAGCGGGAGGGCGGCGCGAGCAGTACTTC	CASGLTYLGGLAGGRREQYF
TRBV11-2	TRBD1	15	TRBJ2-1	-	TGTGCCAGCAGCTTAGTAGGGACAGGGGGCAATGAGCAGTTCTTC	CASSLVGTGGNEQFF
TRBV9	-	17	TRBJ2-3	-	TGTGCCAGCAGCGGCCTCACTCCGGGACATAACACAGATACGCAGTATTTT	CASSGLTPGHNTDTQYF
TRBV7-9	-	14	TRBJ1-1	-	TGTGCCAGCAGCCCCCCAGTGGGTCACACTGAAGCTTTCTTT	CASSPPVGHTEAFF
TRBV11-1	TRBD2	15	TRBJ2-3	-	TGTGCCAGCAGCCCCTGGACTAGCGGGAGGGAGGCGCAGTATTTT	CASSPWTSGREAQYF
TRBV27	-	16	TRBJ1-5	-	TGTGCCAGCAGTCCCTGGGGAAGCTGGGGCAATCAGCCCCAGCATTTT	CASSPWGSWGNQPQHF
TRBV5-1	-	16	TRBJ1-5	-	TGCGCCAGCAGCTTGATGGGGGCGGGTTACGATCAGCCCCAGCATTTT	CASSLMGAGYDQPQHF
TRBV10-3	TRBD1	17	TRBJ1-5	-	TGTGCCATCAGTCAATCCTGGACAGGGTATGGGAATCAGCCCCAGCATTTT	CAISQSWTGYGNQPQHF
TRBV6-6	TRBD1	11	TRBJ1-2	-	TGTGCCAGCAGCGGACAGGGGGGCTACACCTTC	CASSGQGGYTF
TRBV19	-	15	TRBJ2-7	once	TGTGCCAGTAGTATTGGGAGCGGACCTTCCTACGAGCAGTACTTC	CASSIGSGPSYEQYF
TRBV23-1	TRBD2	18	TRBJ2-1	-	TGCGCCAGCAGCCCCGGGACTAGCGGGAGAGGGTCCTACAATGAGCAGTTCTTC	CASSPGTSGRGSYNEQFF
TRBV19	-	15	TRBJ1-5	-	TGTGCCAGTAGTATGTCCGGGAACAGCAATCAGCCCCAGCATTTT	CASSMSGNSNQPQHF
TRBV2	TRBD1	14	TRBJ1-1	-	TGTGCCAGCAGCCGCACAGGGGCCAACACTGAAGCTTTCTTT	CASSRTGANTEAFF
TRBV3-1/TRBV3-2	TRBD2	17	TRBJ2-3	-	TGTGCCAGCAGCCCAACGTTCGGGACTAGCGCCACAGATACGCAGTATTTT	CASSPTFGTSATDTQYF
TRBV10-3	TRBD1	15	TRBJ1-6	-	TGTGCCATCAGTGATCTCGGGACAGGGAGCTCACCCCTCCACTTT	CAISDLGTGSSPLHF
TRBV3-1/TRBV3-2	-	15	TRBJ1-2	-	TGTGCCAGCAGCATCTACGGCGGGGATGCGGATGGCTACACCTTC	CASSIYGGDADGYTF
TRBV9	-	16	TRBJ2-1	-	TGTGCCAGCAGCGTGGGAGGGGGATCCCAGGGGAATGAGCAGTTCTTC	CASSVGGGSQGNEQFF
TRBV5-1	-	13	TRBJ1-5	-	TGCGCCAGCAGCTTGGTCCCGTCCCAGCCCCAGCATTTT	CASSLVPSQPQHF
TRBV4-1	-	13	TRBJ1-2	-	TGCGCCAGCAGCCAAGGAGGGGAGTATGGCTACACCTTC	CASSQGGEYGYTF
TRBV10-3	-	16	TRBJ2-7	-	TGTGCCATCAGTGTAGGAGGCACTCCCTCCGGAGCAGTACCGTACTTC	CAISVGGTPSGAVPYF
TRBV12-3/TRBV12-4	-	13	TRBJ1-1	-	TGTGCCAGCAGTTTACAGGGAAGGGCTGAAGCTTTCTTT	CASSLQGRAEAFF
TRBV2	-	12	TRBJ1-5	few	TGTGCCAGCAGTTGGCCCCCCGCGCCCCAGCATTTT	CASSWPPAPQHF
TRBV5-4	-	14	TRBJ1-1	-	TGTGCCAGCAGCGGGAGCCACCGGGACACTGAAGCTTTCTTT	CASSGSHRDTEAFF
TRBV27	-	13	TRBJ2-5	-	TGTGCCAGCAGTTTACCGTACCAAGAGACCCAGTACTTC	CASSLPYQETQYF
TRBV24-1	-	12	TRBJ1-1	-	TGTGCCACTGGACGGGAGAGTGGCGAAGCTTTCTTT	CATGRESGEAFF
TRBV11-2	-	14	TRBJ2-7	-	TGTGCCAGCAGCTTAGTTTACTCTACAGGGGAGCAGTACTTC	CASSLVYSTGEQYF
TRBV19	-	12	TRBJ1-2	once	TGTGCCAGTAGTTCCGGGACGCAAACCCAAACCTTC	CASSSGTQTQTF
TRBV3-1/TRBV3-2	TRBD1	15	TRBJ1-1	-	TGTGCCAGCAGCCGGGGACAGCTCCCAGGCACTGAAGCTTTCTTT	CASSRGQLPGTEAFF
TRBV4-2	TRBD1	15	TRBJ1-1	-	TGTGCCAGCAGCCAAGCGGGACAGTCGAACACTGAAGCTTTCTTT	CASSQAGQSNTEAFF
TRBV27	TRBD2	15	TRBJ2-7	-	TGTGCCAGCAGTTTAGGGCCCGGGGGGGTCTACGAGCAGTACTTC	CASSLGPGGVYEQYF
TRBV30	-	16	TRBJ1-5	-	TGTGCCTGGAGTGGTAGGGGCCGCGGGGGCAATCAGCCCCAGCATTTT	CAWSGRGRGGNQPQHF
TRBV4-1	-	15	TRBJ2-2	-	TGCGCCAGCAGCCAATTCCCGACCGGAACCGGGGAGCTGTTTTTT	CASSQFPTGTGELFF
TRBV4-1	-	15	TRBJ2-7	-	TGCGCCAGCAGCCAAGATGAGAACAGGTTCTACGAGCAGTACTTC	CASSQDENRFYEQYF
TRBV10-3	-	18	TRBJ1-4	-	TGTGCCATCAGTGTGGTAAAGCAAAGGGATACTCGTAATGAAAAACTGTTTTTT	CAISVVKQRDTRNEKLFF
TRBV2	-	14	TRBJ1-5	-	TGTGCCAGCAGATTCACGTATAGCAATCAGCCCCAGCATTTT	CASRFTYSNQPQHF
TRBV10-1	-	14	TRBJ1-1	-	TGCGCCAGCAGTGAGTTCAGGGTAGACACTGAAGCTTTCTTT	CASSEFRVDTEAFF
TRBV11-2	-	16	TRBJ1-4	-	TGTGCCAGCAGCCCAAACGGGGGACACAGTAATGAAAAACTGTTTTTT	CASSPNGGHSNEKLFF
TRBV27	-	14	TRBJ1-1	-	TGTGCCGGCAGTTTAGTCCGGGGGAACACTGAAGCTTTCTTT	CAGSLVRGNTEAFF
TRBV5-6	TRBD1	16	TRBJ1-3	-	TGTGCCAGCAGCTGGACGACAGGGCCACCGGGAAACACCATATATTTT	CASSWTTGPPGNTIYF
TRBV6-6	-	12	TRBJ1-1	-	TGTGCCAGCAGCCCAACCAGGGTGGAAGCTTTCTTT	CASSPTRVEAFF
TRBV27	TRBD1	19	TRBJ1-2	-	TGTGCCAGCAGTTTAACGTTGGCCCGGGGGACAGCCACTAACTATGGCTACACCTTC	CASSLTLARGTATNYGYTF
TRBV7-9	-	13	TRBJ2-1	-	TGTGCCAGCAGCGCTAGCGCCTCCAATGAGCAGTTCTTC	CASSASASNEQFF